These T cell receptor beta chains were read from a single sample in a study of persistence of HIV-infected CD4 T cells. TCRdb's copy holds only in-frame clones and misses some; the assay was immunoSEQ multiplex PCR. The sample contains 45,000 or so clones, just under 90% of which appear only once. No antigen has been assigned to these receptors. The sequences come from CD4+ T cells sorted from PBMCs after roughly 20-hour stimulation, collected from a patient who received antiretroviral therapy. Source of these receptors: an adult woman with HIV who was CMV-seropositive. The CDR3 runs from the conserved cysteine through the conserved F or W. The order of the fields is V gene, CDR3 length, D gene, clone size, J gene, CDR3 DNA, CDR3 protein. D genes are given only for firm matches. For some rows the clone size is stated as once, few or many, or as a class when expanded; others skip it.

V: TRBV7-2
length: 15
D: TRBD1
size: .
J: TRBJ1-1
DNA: TGTGCCAGCAGCTTAAGGGGACAGGGGGATACTGAAGCTTTCTTT
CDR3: CASSLRGQGDTEAFF

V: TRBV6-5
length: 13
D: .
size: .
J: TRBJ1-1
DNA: TGTGCCAGCAGTTACACACGGAACACTGAAGCTTTCTTT
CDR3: CASSYTRNTEAFF

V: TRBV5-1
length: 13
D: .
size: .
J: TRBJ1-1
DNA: TGCGCCAGCAGCATGACAGTAAACACTGAAGCTTTCTTT
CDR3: CASSMTVNTEAFF

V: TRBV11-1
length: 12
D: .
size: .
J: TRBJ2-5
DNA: TGTGCCAGCAGCTTCGGTGAAGAGACCCAGTACTTC
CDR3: CASSFGEETQYF

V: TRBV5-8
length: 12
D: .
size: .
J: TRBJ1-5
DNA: TGTGCCAGCAGCTTGCAGTATCAGCCCCAGCATTTT
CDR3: CASSLQYQPQHF

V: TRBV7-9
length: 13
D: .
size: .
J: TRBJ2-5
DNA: TGTGCCAGCAGCCCAACGCCGGTGGAGACCCAGTACTTC
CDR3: CASSPTPVETQYF

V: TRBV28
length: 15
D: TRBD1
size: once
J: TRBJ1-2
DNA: TGTGCCAGCAGTCCAAGAGGAGGTGGACAGGGGGGCTACACCTTC
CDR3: CASSPRGGGQGGYTF

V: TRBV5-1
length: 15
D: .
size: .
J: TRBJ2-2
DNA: TGCGCCAGCAGCATCGCGCCAGGGGGGACCGGGGAGCTGTTTTTT
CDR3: CASSIAPGGTGELFF

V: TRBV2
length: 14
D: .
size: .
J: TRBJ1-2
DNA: TGTGCCAGCAGTGAAGCGCAGAAACTAAGTGGCTACACCTTC
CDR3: CASSEAQKLSGYTF

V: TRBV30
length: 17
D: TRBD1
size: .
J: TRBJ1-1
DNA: TGTGCCTGGAGTGTACCAGGGGGCCGGGGGAAGAACACTGAAGCTTTCTTT
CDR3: CAWSVPGGRGKNTEAFF

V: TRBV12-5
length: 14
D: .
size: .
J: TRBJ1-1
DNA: TGTGCTAGTGGCCCAGGGTTTGAGAGCACTGAAGCTTTCTTT
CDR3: CASGPGFESTEAFF

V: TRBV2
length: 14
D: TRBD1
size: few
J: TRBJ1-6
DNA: TGTGCCAGAGCACTAGGGACAGGGGATTCACCCCTCCACTTT
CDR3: CARALGTGDSPLHF

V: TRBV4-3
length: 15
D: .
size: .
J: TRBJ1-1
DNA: TGCGCCAGCAGCCACCTCGCAGGGGCCAACACTGAAGCTTTCTTT
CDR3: CASSHLAGANTEAFF

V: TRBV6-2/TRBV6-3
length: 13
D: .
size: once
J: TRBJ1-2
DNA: TGTGCCAGCAGTTACCGTGGGACCCACGGCCACACCTTC
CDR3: CASSYRGTHGHTF

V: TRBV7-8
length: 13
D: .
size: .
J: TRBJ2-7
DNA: TGTGCCAGCAGCTTCCTTCTCCATTACGAGCAGTACTTC
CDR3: CASSFLLHYEQYF

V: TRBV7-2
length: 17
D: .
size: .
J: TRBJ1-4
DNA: TGTGCCAGCAGCTTAGCGCTGTCCAGGGGCACTAATGAAAAACTGTTTTTT
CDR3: CASSLALSRGTNEKLFF

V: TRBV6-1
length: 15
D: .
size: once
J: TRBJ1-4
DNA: TGTGCCAGCAGTGAAAGGCTGGCCTCGAATGAAAAACTGTTTTTT
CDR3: CASSERLASNEKLFF

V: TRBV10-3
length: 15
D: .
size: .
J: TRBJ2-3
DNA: TGTGCCATCAGTGAAGCCCGGCAGAGCACAGATACGCAGTATTTT
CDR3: CAISEARQSTDTQYF